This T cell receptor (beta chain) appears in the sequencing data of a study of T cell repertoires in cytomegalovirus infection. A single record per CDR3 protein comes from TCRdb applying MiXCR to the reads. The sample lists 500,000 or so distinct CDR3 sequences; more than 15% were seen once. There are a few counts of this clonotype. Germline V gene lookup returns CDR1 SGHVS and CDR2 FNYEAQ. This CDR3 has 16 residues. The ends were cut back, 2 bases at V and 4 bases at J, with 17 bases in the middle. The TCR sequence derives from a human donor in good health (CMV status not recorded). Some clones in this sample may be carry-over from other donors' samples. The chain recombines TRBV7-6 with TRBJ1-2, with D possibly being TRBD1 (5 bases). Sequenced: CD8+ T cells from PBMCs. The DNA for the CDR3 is TGTGCCAGCAGCTTAACCCCACTTCCCGGGACCTATGGCTACACCTTC. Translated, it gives CASSLTPLPGTYGYTF. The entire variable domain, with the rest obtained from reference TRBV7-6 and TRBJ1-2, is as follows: GAGVSQSPRYKVTKRGQDVALRCDPISGHVSLYWYRQALGQGPEFLTYFNYEAQQDKSGLPNDRFSAERPEGSISTLTIQRTEQRDSAMYRCASSLTPLPGTYGYTFGSGTRLTVV.